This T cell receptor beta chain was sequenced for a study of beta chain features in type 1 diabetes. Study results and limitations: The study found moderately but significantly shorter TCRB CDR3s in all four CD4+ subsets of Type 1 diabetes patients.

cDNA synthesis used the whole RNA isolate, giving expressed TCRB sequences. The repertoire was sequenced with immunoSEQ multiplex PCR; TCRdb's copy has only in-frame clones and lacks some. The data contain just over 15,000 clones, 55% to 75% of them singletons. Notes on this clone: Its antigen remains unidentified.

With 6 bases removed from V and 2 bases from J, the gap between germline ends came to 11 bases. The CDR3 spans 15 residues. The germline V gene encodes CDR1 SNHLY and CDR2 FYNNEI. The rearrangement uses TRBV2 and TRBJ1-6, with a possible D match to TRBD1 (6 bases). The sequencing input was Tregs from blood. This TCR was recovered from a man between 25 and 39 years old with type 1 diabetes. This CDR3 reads CASSVQGAYNSPLHF. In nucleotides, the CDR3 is TGTGCCAGCAGCGTACAGGGCGCCTATAATTCACCCCTCCACTTT.